Below, one TCR beta chain is given with its context. As yet, its antigen is unknown. The CDR3 length is 13 residues. The V gene's germline CDR1 is SGHRS and CDR2 YFSETQ. V was trimmed by 3 bases and J by 0 bases, leaving 6 bases between them. The source of the sample is a study of T cell responses to AZD1222 COVID-19 vaccine. Study results and caveats: The study sampled repertoires only after the peak T cell response.

Assay used: immunoSEQ multiplex PCR; TCRdb lists only in-frame clones, some missing. The sample has 130,000 or so clones; roughly nine tenths are singletons. The chain employs TRBV5-1 and TRBJ1-1; D gene uncertain. This specimen was peripheral blood, taken on day 0 of AZD1222 vaccination. This TCR came from an adult in good health. The DNA for the CDR3 is TGCGCCAGCAGCTCAGATATGAACACTGAAGCTTTCTTT. Translation: CASSSDMNTEAFF.